A selection of T cell receptor beta chains follows, all from one sample in a study of graft-versus-host responses after intestinal transplantation. Produced via immunoSEQ multiplex PCR; TCRdb's table is partial and in-frame only. The table records about 100,000 clones, roughly 89% of them present only once. These receptors' antigens are unknown. This specimen was unstimulated CD4+ T cells sorted from spleen or lymph node cells, taken before transplant. The receptors shown here come from a human donor who was the organ donor for an intestinal transplant. CDR3s include the opening cysteine and the closing phenylalanine or tryptophan. D genes are given only for firm matches. Clone size is not always given. Where it is, it says once, few, many or a class for expanded clones.

DNA: TGTGCCAGCTCACTAGGACTGAACACCGGGGAGCTGTTTTTT
CDR3: CASSLGLNTGELFF
size: -
V: TRBV18
D: -
J: TRBJ2-2

DNA: TGTGCCAGCAGCTCCGGACAGGGGAGGGGATGGGCCAAAAACATTCAGTACTTC
CDR3: CASSSGQGRGWAKNIQYF
size: -
V: TRBV11-2
D: TRBD1
J: TRBJ2-4

DNA: TGTGCCAGCAGCTTAGGTTACCTAGCGGGGGCCCATGAGCAGTTCTTC
CDR3: CASSLGYLAGAHEQFF
size: -
V: TRBV7-2
D: TRBD2
J: TRBJ2-1

DNA: TGCGCCAGCAGCTTCTTAGGGAGGAATGAAAAACTGTTTTTT
CDR3: CASSFLGRNEKLFF
size: -
V: TRBV5-1
D: -
J: TRBJ1-4

DNA: TGTGCCAGCTCCCGGGACAGGGGTCGCGTGAACACTGAAGCTTTCTTT
CDR3: CASSRDRGRVNTEAFF
size: -
V: TRBV18
D: TRBD1
J: TRBJ1-1

DNA: TGTGCCAGTAGTATGGGCTGGTGGGGTAGCGGCACAGATACGCAGTATTTT
CDR3: CASSMGWWGSGTDTQYF
size: -
V: TRBV19
D: -
J: TRBJ2-3

DNA: TGTGCCTGGAGTGGGACAGGGAACACCGGGGAGCTGTTTTTT
CDR3: CAWSGTGNTGELFF
size: -
V: TRBV30
D: TRBD1
J: TRBJ2-2

DNA: TGTGCCAGCACCAAGAACAGGGCAGGGGGCCGCATGAACACTGAAGCTTTCTTT
CDR3: CASTKNRAGGRMNTEAFF
size: -
V: TRBV7-8
D: TRBD1
J: TRBJ1-1

DNA: TGTGCCAGTAGTTCCCGGGACAGGGGGCGCACAGATACGCAGTATTTT
CDR3: CASSSRDRGRTDTQYF
size: -
V: TRBV25-1
D: TRBD1
J: TRBJ2-3

DNA: TGCAGCGTTGTCGGGAAGAACACTGAAGCTTTCTTT
CDR3: CSVVGKNTEAFF
size: few
V: TRBV29-1
D: -
J: TRBJ1-1

DNA: TGTGCCAGCAGTGAATCTTGGGGGCGCGGGAACACTGAAGCTTTCTTT
CDR3: CASSESWGRGNTEAFF
size: -
V: TRBV25-1
D: -
J: TRBJ1-1

DNA: TGCAGTGCTACGGAGAACTATGGCTACACCTTC
CDR3: CSATENYGYTF
size: -
V: TRBV20-1
D: -
J: TRBJ1-2

DNA: TGTGCCAGCAGCAAACCGGGACTAGCGGGGCTCACAGATACGCAGTATTTT
CDR3: CASSKPGLAGLTDTQYF
size: -
V: TRBV7-9
D: TRBD2
J: TRBJ2-3

DNA: TGTGCCAGCAGCGCGTTAGGAGCCAAAAACATTCAGTACTTC
CDR3: CASSALGAKNIQYF
size: once
V: TRBV9
D: -
J: TRBJ2-4

DNA: TGTGCCAGCAGATATGGAACAGGGGACACTGAAGCTTTCTTT
CDR3: CASRYGTGDTEAFF
size: -
V: TRBV6-1
D: TRBD1
J: TRBJ1-1

DNA: TGTGCCAGCAGCTTAGCAGGGAAGGGACAGGGAAAAGAGACCCAGTACTTC
CDR3: CASSLAGKGQGKETQYF
size: -
V: TRBV7-9
D: TRBD1
J: TRBJ2-5

DNA: TGTGCCAGTAGCAGGGACAGGGCATTCGAGCAGTACTTC
CDR3: CASSRDRAFEQYF
size: -
V: TRBV19
D: TRBD1
J: TRBJ2-7

DNA: TGTGCCTGGAGTGTACTGGGGACAGGGGTCGGTTATGGCTACACCTTC
CDR3: CAWSVLGTGVGYGYTF
size: -
V: TRBV30
D: TRBD1
J: TRBJ1-2

DNA: TGTGCCAGCAGTTTATATGACGTAGGCACCGGGGAGCTGTTTTTT
CDR3: CASSLYDVGTGELFF
size: -
V: TRBV27
D: -
J: TRBJ2-2

DNA: TGTGCCATCAGTGTGGAAAAGCGGGCAGGAGATACGCAGTATTTT
CDR3: CAISVEKRAGDTQYF
size: once
V: TRBV10-3
D: -
J: TRBJ2-3

DNA: TGTGCCAGCCGCGGGGCCGCGAACCTAGGCAAAAACATTCAGTACTTC
CDR3: CASRGAANLGKNIQYF
size: -
V: TRBV27
D: -
J: TRBJ2-4

DNA: TGTGCCAGCAGGGGGCTTAGCAATCAGCCCCAGCATTTT
CDR3: CASRGLSNQPQHF
size: -
V: TRBV6-5
D: -
J: TRBJ1-5

DNA: TGCGCCAGCAGCCGGGACAGGGGGTTTAATTCACCCCTCCACTTT
CDR3: CASSRDRGFNSPLHF
size: -
V: TRBV5-1
D: TRBD1
J: TRBJ1-6

DNA: TGTGCCAGCAGGGGGGAGAGTAGTTCACCCCTCCACTTT
CDR3: CASRGESSSPLHF
size: -
V: TRBV2
D: -
J: TRBJ1-6

DNA: TGTGCCAGCGAAAAGAAGGGGGGCTCCTACGAGCAGTACTTC
CDR3: CASEKKGGSYEQYF
size: -
V: TRBV6-1
D: -
J: TRBJ2-7

DNA: TGTGCCAGCAGTGGACCCCAGAGTACTAACTATGGCTACACCTTC
CDR3: CASSGPQSTNYGYTF
size: -
V: TRBV25-1
D: -
J: TRBJ1-2

DNA: TGTGCCAGCAGCGCTAGCACAGATACGCAGTATTTT
CDR3: CASSASTDTQYF
size: once
V: TRBV7-6
D: -
J: TRBJ2-3

DNA: TGTGCCAGCAGTTATCAGCCTTGGGGGACCCAGTACTTC
CDR3: CASSYQPWGTQYF
size: -
V: TRBV27
D: -
J: TRBJ2-5

DNA: TGTGCCAGCAGCCCATACATCTACTATGGCTACACCTTC
CDR3: CASSPYIYYGYTF
size: -
V: TRBV9
D: -
J: TRBJ1-2

DNA: TGTGCCAGCAGCTCTACAGGGTTTTGGGGCAATTCACCCCTCCACTTT
CDR3: CASSSTGFWGNSPLHF
size: -
V: TRBV5-6
D: -
J: TRBJ1-6

DNA: TGTGCCAGCAGCTTAGCGGGGGGCAGCAACACTGAAGCTTTCTTT
CDR3: CASSLAGGSNTEAFF
size: medium-sized
V: TRBV7-9
D: -
J: TRBJ1-1